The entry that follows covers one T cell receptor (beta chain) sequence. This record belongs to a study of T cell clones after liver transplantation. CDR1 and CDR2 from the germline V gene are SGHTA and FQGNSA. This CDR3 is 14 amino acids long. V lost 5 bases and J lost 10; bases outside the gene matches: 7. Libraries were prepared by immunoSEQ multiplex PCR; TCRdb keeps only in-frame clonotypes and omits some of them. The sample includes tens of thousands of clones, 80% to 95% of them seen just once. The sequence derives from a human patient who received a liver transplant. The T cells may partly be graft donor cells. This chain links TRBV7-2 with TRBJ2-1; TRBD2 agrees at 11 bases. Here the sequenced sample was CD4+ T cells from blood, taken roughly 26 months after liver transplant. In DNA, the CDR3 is TGTGCCAGCAGCGTTAGCGGGAGGGAAAAGGAGCAGTTCTTC. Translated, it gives CASSVSGREKEQFF.